This T cell receptor beta chain was identified in a study of T cell repertoires in cytomegalovirus infection. Study as a whole: It was recently identified HLA-C-restricted and well-studied HLA-B-restricted CMV epitopes that the study used. Evidence of both CMV infection and a matching HLA type came from public TCR beta signatures. Findings and limits, study-wide: Dominating the ex vivo response were HLA-C-restricted CMV-specific TCR beta clonotypes. People with CMV and the relevant HLA were identified by cumulative public TCR beta family frequency.

The CDR3 consists of 16 residues. V dropped 1 base and J dropped 4 bases, with 11 bases sitting between them. Looked up from germline, CDR1 is SGHVS and CDR2 is FNYEAQ. In TCRdb, the reads were re-called with MiXCR into one record per CDR3 protein. The sample has fewer than 850,000 distinct CDR3 sequences, just under 30% seen once; the top ten hold roughly 14%. This clonotype was seen a few times. Its antigen remains unknown. The rearrangement links TRBV7-6 to TRBJ1-6, with D hard to call. The source material was cultured CD8+ T cells from PBMCs, sampled from culture after CMV antigen stimulation. This clonotype was sampled from a human donor in good health (CMV status not recorded). Some clones in this sample may be carry-over from other donors' samples. The DNA for the CDR3 is TGTGCCAGCAGCTTAGAGCGGCCAGGTTATAATTCACCCCTCCACTTT. Residues: CASSLERPGYNSPLHF.